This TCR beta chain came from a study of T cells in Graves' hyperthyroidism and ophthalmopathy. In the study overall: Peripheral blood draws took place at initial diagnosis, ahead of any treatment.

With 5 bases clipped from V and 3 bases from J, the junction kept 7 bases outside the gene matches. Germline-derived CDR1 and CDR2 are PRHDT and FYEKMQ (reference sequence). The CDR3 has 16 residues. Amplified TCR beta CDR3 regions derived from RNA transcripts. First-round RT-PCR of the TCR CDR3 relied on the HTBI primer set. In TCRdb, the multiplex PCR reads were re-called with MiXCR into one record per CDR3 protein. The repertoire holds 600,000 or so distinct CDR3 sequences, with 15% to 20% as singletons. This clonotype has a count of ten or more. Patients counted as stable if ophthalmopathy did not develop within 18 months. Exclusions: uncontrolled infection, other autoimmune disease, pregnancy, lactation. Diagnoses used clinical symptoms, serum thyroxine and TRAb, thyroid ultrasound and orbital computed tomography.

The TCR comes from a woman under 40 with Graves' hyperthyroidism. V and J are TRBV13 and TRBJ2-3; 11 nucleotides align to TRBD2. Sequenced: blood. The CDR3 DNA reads TGTGCCAGCAGCCTCCCGACTAGCGGGAAAACAGATACGCAGTATTTT. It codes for CASSLPTSGKTDTQYF.